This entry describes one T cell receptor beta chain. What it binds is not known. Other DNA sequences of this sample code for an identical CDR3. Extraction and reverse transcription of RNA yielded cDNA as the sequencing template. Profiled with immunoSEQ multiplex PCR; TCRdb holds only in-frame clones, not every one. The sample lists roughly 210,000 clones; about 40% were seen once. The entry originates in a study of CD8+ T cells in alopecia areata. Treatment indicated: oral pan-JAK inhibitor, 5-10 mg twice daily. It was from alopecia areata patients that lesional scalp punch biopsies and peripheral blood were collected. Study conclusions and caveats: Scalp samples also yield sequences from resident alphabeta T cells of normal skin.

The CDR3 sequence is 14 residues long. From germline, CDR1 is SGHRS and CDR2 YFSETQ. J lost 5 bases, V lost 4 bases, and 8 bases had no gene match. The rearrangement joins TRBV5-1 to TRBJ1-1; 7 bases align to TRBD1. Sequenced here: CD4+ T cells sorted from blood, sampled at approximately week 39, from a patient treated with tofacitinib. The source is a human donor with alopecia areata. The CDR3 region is CASSLEQGRTEAFF. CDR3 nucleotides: TGCGCCAGCAGCCTGGAACAGGGGAGGACTGAAGCTTTCTTT. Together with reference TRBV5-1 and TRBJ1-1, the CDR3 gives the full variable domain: KAGVTQTPRYLIKTRGQQVTLSCSPISGHRSVSWYQQTPGQGLQFLFEYFSETQRNKGNFPGRFSGRQFSNSRSEMNVSTLELGDSALYLCASSLEQGRTEAFFGQGTRLTVV.